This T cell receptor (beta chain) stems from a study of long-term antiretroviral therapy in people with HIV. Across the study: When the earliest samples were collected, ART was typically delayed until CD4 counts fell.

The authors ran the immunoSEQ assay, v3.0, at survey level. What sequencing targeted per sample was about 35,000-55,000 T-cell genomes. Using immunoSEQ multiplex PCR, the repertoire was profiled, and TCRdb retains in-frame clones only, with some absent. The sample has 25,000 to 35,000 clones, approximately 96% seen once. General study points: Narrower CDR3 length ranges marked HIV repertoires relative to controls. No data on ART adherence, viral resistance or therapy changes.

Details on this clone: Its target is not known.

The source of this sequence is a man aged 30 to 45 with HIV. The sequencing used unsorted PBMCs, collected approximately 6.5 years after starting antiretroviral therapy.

The CDR3 DNA sequence: TGTGCCAGTAGTATTTCCGGCTGGGCCCCGGGGAATCAGCCCCAGCATTTT. Residues: CASSISGWAPGNQPQHF. The chain joins TRBV19 to TRBJ1-5, with unresolved D. Trimming took off 3 bases at V and 4 bases at J, with 19 bases between the two ends. This CDR3 is 17 amino acids long. Germline V gene lookup returns CDR1 LNHDA and CDR2 SQIVND (reference sequence).